This is a list of T cell receptor beta chains from one sample in a study of T cell clonotyping in hematopoietic cell transplantation. Profiling relied on immunoSEQ multiplex PCR, and the TCRdb table lists in-frame clones only, not all of them. The table has some 30,000 clones, 65% to 80% seen once. Sequenced material: peripheral blood mononuclear cells, taken before stem cell transplant. The receptors originated from a woman in her 30s with chronic myeloid leukemia. Some clones in this sample may be carry-over from other donors' samples. The CDR3 runs from the conserved cysteine through the conserved F or W. The order of the fields is clone size, D gene, V gene, J gene, CDR3 protein, CDR3 DNA. D genes are given only for firm matches. Not every row has a clone size; where given, it reads once, few, many or a size class.

>.|TRBD2|TRBV5-1|TRBJ2-3
CASGLGAGNADTQYF
TGCGCCAGCGGCCTGGGAGCGGGGAATGCAGATACGCAGTATTTT
>few|TRBD1|TRBV25-1|TRBJ1-2
CASGDRGFYGYTF
TGTGCCAGCGGCGACAGGGGATTCTATGGCTACACCTTC
>.|.|TRBV6-1|TRBJ2-3
CASGDPSRDTQYF
TGTGCCAGCGGGGACCCTTCCAGGGATACGCAGTATTTT
>.|.|TRBV21-1|TRBJ1-4
CASSTGRGDEKLFF
TGTGCCAGCAGCACCGGCAGGGGGGATGAAAAACTGTTTTTT
>.|.|TRBV6-6|TRBJ1-2
CASRKGSEDGYTF
TGTGCCAGCAGAAAAGGGTCTGAGGATGGCTACACCTTC
>.|.|TRBV19|TRBJ2-2
CASSTGGRGTGELFF
TGTGCCAGTAGTACTGGGGGCCGTGGCACCGGGGAGCTGTTTTTT
>once|.|TRBV5-1|TRBJ2-5
CASRGETQYF
TGCGCCAGCAGAGGAGAGACCCAGTACTTC
>.|.|TRBV30|TRBJ1-5
CAPTGRYSNQPQHF
TGTGCCCCGACGGGGCGGTATAGCAATCAGCCCCAGCATTTT
>.|TRBD1|TRBV7-2|TRBJ1-3
CASSPQGVRDTIYF
TGTGCCAGCAGCCCGCAGGGGGTTCGAGACACCATATATTTT
>.|TRBD2|TRBV6-5|TRBJ2-2
CASSELAPGELFF
TGTGCCAGCAGCGAACTAGCGCCCGGGGAGCTGTTTTTT
>.|.|TRBV6-6|TRBJ1-1
CAHGIGMNTEAFF
TGTGCCCATGGAATTGGCATGAACACTGAAGCTTTCTTT
>.|.|TRBV28|TRBJ1-2
CASSFAGPLRGGYTF
TGTGCCAGCAGTTTTGCGGGGCCCCTTCGAGGGGGCTACACCTTC
>.|.|TRBV11-2|TRBJ2-5
CASSLAGAWETQYF
TGTGCCAGCAGCTTAGCAGGGGCGTGGGAGACCCAGTACTTC
>.|.|TRBV19|TRBJ2-3
CASSIGKDTQYF
TGTGCCAGTAGTATCGGGAAGGATACGCAGTATTTT
>.|.|TRBV6-5|TRBJ2-7
CASSYGSSQYF
TGTGCCAGCAGTTACGGTTCCTCGCAGTACTTC
>once|.|TRBV9|TRBJ1-6
CASSVNFNSPLHF
TGTGCCAGCAGCGTGAACTTTAATTCACCCCTCCACTTT
>.|.|TRBV7-2|TRBJ2-5
CASSSQQGRIETQYF
TGTGCCAGCAGCTCCCAGCAGGGGAGAATAGAGACCCAGTACTTC
>few|TRBD2|TRBV5-1|TRBJ2-2
CASSLPGLNTGELFF
TGCGCCAGCAGCTTACCGGGACTAAACACCGGGGAGCTGTTTTTT
>.|.|TRBV2|TRBJ2-2
CASSETNTGELFF
TGTGCCAGCAGTGAGACCAACACCGGGGAGCTGTTTTTT
>.|.|TRBV6-6|TRBJ2-2
CASRTPTGELFF
TGTGCCAGCAGGACCCCCACCGGGGAGCTGTTTTTT
>once|.|TRBV2|TRBJ2-4
CASSVENIQYF
TGTGCCAGCAGTGTGGAAAACATTCAGTACTTC
>.|.|TRBV27|TRBJ1-2
CASSPKPGTPYGYTF
TGTGCCAGCAGTCCAAAACCAGGGACCCCCTATGGCTACACCTTC
>.|TRBD1|TRBV27|TRBJ1-2
CASSSRGGNYGYTF
TGTGCCAGCAGTTCCAGGGGGGGGAACTATGGCTACACCTTC
>.|.|TRBV28|TRBJ1-2
CASRWYYGYTF
TGTGCCAGCAGGTGGTACTATGGCTACACCTTC
>.|.|TRBV6-1|TRBJ1-5
CASRNTGLNQPQHF
TGTGCCAGCAGGAACACAGGGCTCAATCAGCCCCAGCATTTT
>once|TRBD1|TRBV27|TRBJ1-1
CASSLRQGVTEAFF
TGTGCCAGCAGTTTACGACAGGGAGTCACTGAAGCTTTCTTT
>.|.|TRBV5-4|TRBJ1-2
CASRPDSRYGYTF
TGTGCCAGCAGACCCGACAGCCGATATGGCTACACCTTC
>.|.|TRBV7-2|TRBJ1-1
CASSYDRNTEAFF
TGTGCCAGCAGCTACGACAGGAACACTGAAGCTTTCTTT
>.|.|TRBV30|TRBJ1-2
CAWRKEDRNNGYTF
TGTGCCTGGAGGAAGGAGGACCGAAACAATGGCTACACCTTC
>.|TRBD2|TRBV4-2|TRBJ2-3
CASSQDVAGQSTDTQYF
TGTGCCAGCAGCCAAGACGTAGCGGGCCAGAGCACAGATACGCAGTATTTT
>.|TRBD2|TRBV4-2|TRBJ2-3
CASSQVHIGGAATDTQYF
TGTGCCAGCAGCCAAGTACACATCGGGGGGGCGGCCACAGATACGCAGTATTTT